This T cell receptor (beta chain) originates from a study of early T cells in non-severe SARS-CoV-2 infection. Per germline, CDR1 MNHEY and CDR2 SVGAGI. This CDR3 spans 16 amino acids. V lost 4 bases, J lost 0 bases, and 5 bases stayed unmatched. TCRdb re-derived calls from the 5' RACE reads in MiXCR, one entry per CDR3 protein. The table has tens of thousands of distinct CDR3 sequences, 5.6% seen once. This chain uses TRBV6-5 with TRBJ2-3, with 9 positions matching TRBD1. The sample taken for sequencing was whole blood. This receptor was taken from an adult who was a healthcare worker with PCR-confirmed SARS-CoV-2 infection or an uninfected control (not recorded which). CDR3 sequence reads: CASSSVDRGSTDTQYF. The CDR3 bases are TGTGCCAGCAGTTCTGTGGACAGGGGTAGCACAGATACGCAGTATTTT.